This TCR beta chain was profiled in a study of cytomegalovirus exposure and HLA in healthy donors. Study details: Among roughly 190 million T cells, an earlier analysis found about 100 million unique TCR beta sequences. Study-wide points: Per a prior analysis, the majority of TCR beta V segments were productive roughly 90% or roughly 30% of the time. In a later analysis, V- and J-gene trimming of beta chains associated with a DCLRE1C missense variant, replicated independently.

J lost 5 bases, V lost 6 bases, and 7 bases had no gene match. The V gene's germline CDR1 is SGHVS and CDR2 FQNEAQ. There are 13 residues in the CDR3. Of note for this clone: Its antigen remains unidentified.

The study ran its PCR with 60 Vbeta and 13 Jbeta primers. Repertoires were generated with immunoSEQ multiplex PCR, while TCRdb's copy carries only in-frame clones and drops some. The table has tens of thousands of clones, about 80% seen once. The clonotype was recovered from a male donor in good health and CMV-seronegative. The sample consisted of PBMCs. The rearrangement uses TRBV7-8 and TRBJ2-7; 7 bases match TRBD1. The CDR3 DNA follows: TGTGCCAGCAGTCTAAGGACAGGCAACGAGCAGTACTTC. This sequence encodes CASSLRTGNEQYF.